The 24 T cell receptor beta chains presented below share a single source sample, sequenced in a study of T cell repertoires in cytomegalovirus infection. TCRdb redid the calling of the reads with MiXCR, one entry per CDR3 protein. Among more than 400,000 distinct CDR3 sequences, around 27% were seen once, and the ten largest hold roughly an eighth. The sequenced sample was PBMCs. Source of these receptors: a human donor in good health (CMV status not recorded). Some clones in this sample may be carry-over from other donors' samples.

The chain links TRBV7-9 to TRBJ1-2, with a weak D call TRBD1 (6 bases). CDR1 and CDR2 from the germline V gene are SEHNR and FQNEAQ (reference sequence). This CDR3 region has 14 residues. Trimming removed 1 base at V and 7 bases at J, with 13 bases between. The CDR3 DNA reads TGTGCCAGCAGCTTAGGAGGCATGGGGGCTGGCTACACCTTC. Protein: CASSLGGMGAGYTF.

The table lists this clonotype with a few counts. The gene calls are TRBV12-3 or TRBV12-4 and TRBJ2-1, with TRBD2 identical over 9 bases. This CDR3 spans 13 amino acids. The junction had 9 bases not matched to a gene; V was cut back by 10 bases and J by 8 bases. The CDR3 DNA reads TGTGCCATCGGGACTAGCCTCTTGTATGAGCAGTTCTTC. This codes for CAIGTSLLYEQFF.

J is TRBJ2-1 and V is TRBV12-3 or TRBV12-4, with TRBD2 matching 9 bases. CDR3 size: 16 residues. V was clipped by 0 bases and J by 4 bases; unmatched bases: 4. In DNA, the CDR3 is TGTGCCAGCAGTTTAGCGCCTAGCGGGAATTACAATGAGCAGTTCTTC. Its protein is CASSLAPSGNYNEQFF.

This clonotype was counted at least ten times. The chain recombines TRBV7-2 with TRBJ2-2, with D unclear. Germline V CDR1 and CDR2: SGHTA, FQGNSA. This CDR3 spans 17 amino acids. The V end lost 0 bases, the J end lost 6 bases, and 17 bases lay between the germline ends. The CDR3 region is CASSLAFRVSDAGELFF. CDR3 DNA sequence: TGTGCCAGCAGCTTAGCTTTTAGGGTTAGTGACGCCGGGGAGCTGTTTTTT.

DNA of the CDR3: TGCAGTGCTAGAAACCGGGTGACAGATACGCAGTATTTT. Translation gives CSARNRVTDTQYF. The chain recombines TRBV20-1 with TRBJ2-3; D not resolved. The V gene's germline CDR1 is DFQATT and CDR2 SNEGSKA (reference sequence). There are 13 residues in the CDR3. Trimming pared 2 bases from V and 3 bases from J, leaving 9 bases between.

J is TRBJ1-1 and V is TRBV12-3 or TRBV12-4, with 7 bases identical to TRBD1. The CDR3 consists of 16 residues. Trimming cost V 7 bases and J 6 bases; bases outside gene matches: 17. The CDR3 region has the DNA TGTGCCAGCAACGCCCCACTAAGACAGGGAGGTCCTGAAGCTTTCTTT. This gives the protein CASNAPLRQGGPEAFF.

This clonotype was seen repeatedly, ten times or more. This chain connects TRBV25-1 to TRBJ2-1, with 9 bases lining up with TRBD1. J gave up 3 bases and V 3 bases, and 3 bases lay outside the gene matches. CDR1 is MGHDK and CDR2 is SYGVNS in the germline V gene. This CDR3 has 15 amino acids. The CDR3 DNA sequence: TGTGCCAGCAGTGAGGGACAGGGTAACTACAATGAGCAGTTCTTC. Translated, it gives CASSEGQGNYNEQFF.

The J gene is TRBJ1-1, the V gene TRBV12-3 or TRBV12-4; D is uncertain. The CDR3 extends over 14 amino acids. The V and J ends lost 1 base and 4 bases respectively, with 10 bases between them. CDR3 in DNA: TGTGCCAGCAGTTTAGGCGAGGCTATCACTGAAGCTTTCTTT. This gives the protein CASSLGEAITEAFF.

The chain combines TRBV4-1 with TRBJ2-1; weak D call: TRBD2 (6 bases). Germline V lookup: CDR1 MGHRA, CDR2 YSYEKL. V lost 1 base and J 6 bases, leaving 16 bases between the germline ends. The CDR3 length is 16 residues. This CDR3 reads CASSQAPPPGVNEQFF. The CDR3 nucleotides are TGCGCCAGCAGCCAAGCCCCCCCCCCGGGAGTCAATGAGCAGTTCTTC.

The J gene is TRBJ2-1, the V gene TRBV12-3 or TRBV12-4; D remains ambiguous. V was trimmed by 2 bases and J by 8 bases, leaving 16 bases between them. There are 15 residues in the CDR3. CDR3 sequence: CASSLLLARIDEQFF. Here the CDR3 DNA reads TGTGCCAGCAGTTTACTTTTGGCTCGGATAGATGAGCAGTTCTTC.

The table lists this clonotype with many counts. The genes are TRBV7-6 and TRBJ2-5; the match to TRBD2 covers 9 bases. The CDR3 is made up of 14 amino acids. The V and J ends lost 0 bases and 5 bases, in that order; junction bases with no gene match: 1. Germline V lookup: CDR1 SGHVS, CDR2 FNYEAQ. The CDR3 coding sequence is TGTGCCAGCAGCTTAGCAGCGGGAGGTGAGACCCAGTACTTC. Encoded protein: CASSLAAGGETQYF.

This clonotype was counted only a few times. The chain combines TRBV7-9 with TRBJ2-1, with TRBD1 matching 7 bases. The CDR3 has 14 residues. V was pared by 1 base and J by 4 bases, with 1 base of the junction left unmatched. CDR1 and CDR2 from the germline V gene are SEHNR and FQNEAQ (reference sequence). Here the CDR3 reads CASSLVQGYNEQFF. The CDR3 DNA reads as TGTGCCAGCAGCTTAGTACAGGGGTACAATGAGCAGTTCTTC.

The chain couples TRBV28 to TRBJ1-2; TRBD1 agrees at 8 bases. The CDR3 loop spans 15 amino acids. CDR1 MDHEN and CDR2 SYDVKM come from the germline V gene. Germline trimming cut 1 base from V and 3 bases from J; bases unmatched to any gene: 4. This chain's CDR3 is CASSLLTGAYYGYTF. The CDR3 DNA reads as TGTGCCAGCAGTTTATTGACAGGGGCCTACTATGGCTACACCTTC.

This clonotype was detected only a few times. The chain employs TRBV12-3 or TRBV12-4 and TRBJ1-3; TRBD1 is a possible D gene (5 bases). The CDR3 spans 15 residues. V lost 4 bases and J 0 bases, leaving 10 bases between the germline ends. Written as DNA, the CDR3 is TGTGCCAGCAGTTACAGGTTACTCTCTGGAAACACCATATATTTT. This codes for CASSYRLLSGNTIYF.

This clonotype was counted a few times. The chain has TRBV19 and TRBJ1-2, with D uncertain. CDR3 length equals 15 residues. In germline, CDR1 is LNHDA, CDR2 SQIVND (reference sequence). With 5 bases removed from V and 4 bases from J, the gap between germline ends came to 17 bases. This chain's CDR3 is CASSPQFTDTYGYTF. CDR3 DNA sequence: TGTGCCAGTAGTCCCCAATTCACTGACACCTATGGCTACACCTTC.

The V and J genes are TRBV9 and TRBJ2-5; D is unclear. Trimming shortened V by 0 bases and J by 3 bases, and 18 bases separated the two germline ends. The CDR3 covers 17 residues. Germline V gives CDR1 SGDLS, CDR2 YYNGEE. The CDR3 is CASSVDPPGSQKETQYF. For the CDR3, the DNA is TGTGCCAGCAGCGTAGATCCACCGGGCAGCCAAAAAGAGACCCAGTACTTC.

The chain recombines TRBV12-3 or TRBV12-4 with TRBJ1-1; TRBD1 is a possible D gene (5 bases). Trimming removed 6 bases at V and 0 bases at J, with 17 bases between. The CDR3 is 16 residues long. The CDR3 nucleotides are TGTGCCAGCAGGCCTGAAGGGGCCACTATGAACACTGAAGCTTTCTTT. This translates into CASRPEGATMNTEAFF.

The genes are TRBV7-9 and TRBJ2-1; D remains unclear. The CDR3 consists of 13 residues. V was trimmed by 3 bases and J by 6 bases, leaving 9 bases between them. CDR1 and CDR2 from the germline V gene are SEHNR and FQNEAQ (reference sequence). In nucleotides, the CDR3 is TGTGCCAGCAGCTTGGCCTGGCGCAATGAGCAGTTCTTC. Protein sequence: CASSLAWRNEQFF.

Only one count was recorded for this clonotype. The chain carries TRBV7-2 and TRBJ2-3; possibly TRBD1 for D (5 bases). V was cut by 2 bases and J by 13 bases, with 16 bases left in between. Germline CDR1 is SGHTA and CDR2 is FQGNSA. The CDR3 is 13 residues long. The CDR3 spells CASSLTPDSQEYF. CDR3 bases: TGTGCCAGCAGCTTAACCCCCGACAGCCAGGAGTATTTT.

This clonotype was seen only a few times. The genes are TRBV11-1 and TRBJ1-2; D is undetermined. V lost 5 bases and J lost 8, with 21 bases in between. Germline CDR1 SGHAT, CDR2 FQDESV (reference sequence). This CDR3 contains 15 residues. As DNA, the CDR3 is TGTGCCAGCAGCGACCCAGGACTCCCCTTTTGGGGCTACACCTTC. This encodes CASSDPGLPFWGYTF. Based on the CDR3 plus reference TRBV11-1 and TRBJ1-2, the full variable domain is EAEVAQSPRYKITEKSQAVAFWCDPISGHATLYWYRQILGQGPELLVQFQDESVVDDSQLPKDRFSAERLKGVDSTLKIQPAELGDSAMYLCASSDPGLPFWGYTFGSGTRLTVV.

This clonotype was seen more than once but under ten times. The rearrangement uses TRBV6-6 and TRBJ1-1; 7 bases are shared with TRBD1. J lost 7 bases, V lost 2 bases, and 4 bases had no gene match. The CDR3 has 13 amino acids. In germline, CDR1 is MNHNY, CDR2 SVGAGI (reference sequence). In DNA, the CDR3 is TGTGCCAGCAGTTACACGAGGACAGGTGAAGCTTTCTTT. Its translation: CASSYTRTGEAFF.

In this sample, this clonotype turned up a few times. This chain joins TRBV6-2 or TRBV6-3 and TRBJ2-7; D is perhaps TRBD1 (6 bases). The CDR3 is 14 amino acids. Germline V gives CDR1 MNHEY, CDR2 SVGEGT. V was shortened by 6 bases and J by 2 bases, with 14 bases between the two germline ends. CDR3 nucleotides: TGTGCCAGCAGCCTACAGGGTCTCCCCTACGAGCAGTACGTC. Protein: CASSLQGLPYEQYV.

This clonotype turned up a few times. The rearrangement links TRBV29-1 to TRBJ1-1; no clear D. The V gene's germline CDR1 is SQVTM and CDR2 ANQGSEA. This CDR3 spans 13 amino acids. The V end lost 7 bases, the J end lost 0 bases, and 12 bases lay between the germline ends. CDR3 nucleotide sequence: TGCAGCGGAATGACGGGTCTGAACACTGAAGCTTTCTTT. Translation: CSGMTGLNTEAFF.

The genes are TRBV7-9 and TRBJ2-5; the D is unclear. CDR3 length: 14 residues. Germline V gene lookup returns CDR1 SEHNR and CDR2 FQNEAQ (reference sequence). With 5 bases removed from V and 5 bases from J, the gap between germline ends came to 15 bases. The CDR3 loop is CASSPTPLLETQYF. In DNA form, the CDR3 reads TGTGCCAGCAGCCCCACCCCTCTTTTGGAGACCCAGTACTTC.